The rows below give T cell receptor beta chains drawn from one sample of a study of cytomegalovirus exposure and HLA in healthy donors. This table comes from immunoSEQ multiplex PCR, and its TCRdb copy is limited to in-frame clones, with some not included. The table includes 200,000 to 250,000 clones, roughly 80% detected once. The source material was PBMCs. These receptors originate from a man aged 35 to 55 in good health and CMV-seronegative. Each CDR3 is given with its conserved first and last residue. The D gene is left open where the match is weak. Some rows mark clone size as missing; the rest say once, few, many or name a class of expanded clone.

V gene,D gene,clone size,J gene,CDR3 protein,CDR3 DNA
TRBV10-3,.,.,TRBJ2-7,CAISDNSYEQYF,TGTGCCATCAGTGACAACTCCTACGAGCAGTACTTC
TRBV18,.,.,TRBJ1-2,CASSPVIKLPGAGYTF,TGTGCCAGCTCACCAGTAATCAAGCTACCAGGGGCTGGCTACACCTTC
TRBV28,.,.,TRBJ1-2,CASSSDLSYGYTF,TGTGCCAGCAGTTCTGACTTGTCCTATGGCTACACCTTC
TRBV5-1,TRBD1,.,TRBJ2-3,CASSFMGTGAGRLDTQYF,TGCGCCAGCAGCTTTATGGGGACAGGGGCAGGCCGGCTAGATACGCAGTATTTT
TRBV7-9,.,.,TRBJ1-4,CSSTLGEFNEKLFF,TGTTCCAGCACCTTAGGGGAGTTTAATGAAAAACTGTTTTTT
TRBV15,TRBD2,.,TRBJ2-3,CATSTSGRATDTQYF,TGTGCCACCAGCACTAGCGGGAGGGCCACAGATACGCAGTATTTT
TRBV5-8,.,.,TRBJ2-4,CASSRGLNIQYF,TGTGCCAGCAGCCGTGGACTAAACATTCAGTACTTC
TRBV6-5,TRBD1,.,TRBJ1-2,CASSSGQRYGYTF,TGTGCCAGCAGCTCGGGACAGAGATATGGCTACACCTTC
TRBV5-1,.,.,TRBJ2-7,CASSENRGEQYF,TGCGCCAGCAGCGAAAACCGGGGCGAGCAGTACTTC
TRBV20-1,.,.,TRBJ2-2,CSATQSGELFF,TGCAGTGCCACGCAGTCCGGGGAGCTGTTTTTT
TRBV2,.,.,TRBJ2-3,CASSEGSNLSTDTQYF,TGTGCCAGCAGTGAAGGTTCTAATCTGAGCACAGATACGCAGTATTTT
TRBV10-1,.,.,TRBJ2-5,CASSEPKETQYF,TGCGCCAGCAGTGAGCCTAAAGAGACCCAGTACTTC
TRBV9,TRBD2,few,TRBJ2-1,CASSVAGLADNEQFF,TGTGCCAGCAGCGTAGCTGGACTAGCGGACAATGAGCAGTTCTTC
TRBV6-5,.,.,TRBJ1-4,CASSYGHGNDLFF,TGTGCCAGCAGTTACGGACATGGAAATGATCTGTTTTTT
TRBV28,.,.,TRBJ2-3,CASSFGGLFTDTQYF,TGTGCCAGCAGTTTCGGGGGGCTCTTCACAGATACGCAGTATTTT
TRBV28,TRBD2,.,TRBJ2-7,CASSGSGSYEQYF,TGTGCCAGCAGTGGTAGCGGGAGCTACGAGCAGTACTTC
TRBV19,TRBD1,.,TRBJ2-6,CASSIPTGTGGAGANVLTF,TGTGCCAGTAGTATCCCAACCGGGACAGGGGGCGCTGGGGCCAACGTCCTGACTTTC
TRBV19,.,.,TRBJ2-7,CASSITSSSYEQYF,TGTGCCAGTAGTATTACTTCGAGCTCCTACGAGCAGTACTTC
TRBV7-7,TRBD2,.,TRBJ2-7,CASSSPRLAGASYEQYF,TGTGCCAGCAGCTCCCCCCGGCTAGCGGGGGCCTCCTACGAGCAGTACTTC
TRBV25-1,.,.,TRBJ1-2,CASSDPWQGYGYTF,TGTGCCAGCAGTGACCCTTGGCAGGGTTATGGCTACACCTTC
TRBV29-1,.,few,TRBJ2-1,CSTNTGSGNEQFF,TGCAGCACGAACACTGGCTCAGGGAATGAGCAGTTCTTC
TRBV5-6,.,.,TRBJ2-3,CASSSDGVFTDTQYF,TGTGCCAGCAGCTCCGACGGGGTATTCACAGATACGCAGTATTTT
TRBV15,.,.,TRBJ2-7,CATSRAAGAIEQYF,TGTGCCACCAGCAGAGCGGCAGGGGCTATCGAGCAGTACTTC
TRBV11-3,.,.,TRBJ1-5,CASSLAPAVNQPQHF,TGTGCCAGCAGCTTAGCCCCTGCGGTTAATCAGCCCCAGCATTTT
TRBV5-1,TRBD1,.,TRBJ2-7,CASSLDSGQGRQYF,TGCGCCAGCAGCTTGGATTCCGGACAGGGGCGGCAGTACTTC